Each of the 10 T cell receptor beta chains below was sequenced from the same sample in a study of T-cell reconstitution after alpha-beta-depleted transplantation in children. A library of TCRbeta sequences, prepared with unique molecular identifiers, was generated. Each CDR3 protein gets one entry after TCRdb re-called the PCR reads with MiXCR. Of about 400,000 distinct CDR3 sequences listed, around 21% are singletons. The source material was PBMCs from the stem cell graft donor, sampled from the stem cell graft. The receptors were sampled from a human donor who donated a stem cell graft to a child with acute myeloid leukemia.

At least ten counts were recorded for this clonotype. The chain carries TRBV29-1 and TRBJ2-7; D is perhaps TRBD1 (5 bases). The V gene's germline CDR1 is SQVTM and CDR2 ANQGSEA. Trimming cost V 4 bases and J 5 bases, with 18 bases left between them. CDR3 length equals 14 residues. The CDR3 here is CSVANQGPLDEQYF. CDR3 nucleotides: TGCAGCGTTGCTAACCAGGGCCCTTTGGACGAGCAGTACTTC.

In the case of this clonotype: Because it lacks the conserved phenylalanine or tryptophan at the end, this CDR3 is likely a read error. The CDR3 sequence: CASSSTGSNQPQHV. The DNA for the CDR3 is TGTGCCAGCAGTTCGACAGGGAGCAATCAGCCCCAGCATGTT. The chain uses TRBV12-3 or TRBV12-4 and TRBJ1-5; TRBD1 matches 7 bases. This CDR3 region has 14 residues. J lost 1 base, V lost 4 bases, and 1 base had no gene match.

This clonotype has only a few counts. This chain uses TRBV7-3 with TRBJ2-1; 9 nucleotides agree with TRBD2. The junction had 8 bases not matched to a gene; V was cut back by 7 bases and J by 4 bases. The CDR3 spans 15 residues. CDR1 and CDR2 from the germline V gene are SGHTA and FQGTGA. Here the CDR3 DNA reads TGTGCCAGCAAGCAGGCGGGAGGGGTATACAATGAGCAGTTCTTC. Translation gives CASKQAGGVYNEQFF.

This clonotype has only a few counts. V and J are TRBV6-1 and TRBJ2-7, with TRBD1 identical over 7 bases. V lost 6 bases to trimming and J lost 2 bases; unmatched junction nucleotides: 13. Germline CDR1 MNHNS, CDR2 SASEGT. The CDR3 is made up of 16 amino acids. The CDR3 region is CASRPYTGQSTYEQYF. The CDR3 bases are TGTGCCAGCAGGCCATATACGGGACAGTCGACCTACGAGCAGTACTTC.

This clonotype showed up many times. The chain links TRBV7-6 to TRBJ2-7; 8 bases line up with TRBD2. The trim removed 2 bases at V and 2 bases at J, leaving 5 bases unmatched. The CDR3 is 15 residues long. Germline V gene data show CDR1 as SGHVS and CDR2 as FNYEAQ. The DNA of the CDR3 is TGTGCCAGCAGCTTATATTCTAGCGGGCCCTACGAGCAGTACTTC. Its translation: CASSLYSSGPYEQYF.

The rearrangement links TRBV3-1 to TRBJ2-3; 11 positions match TRBD2. V dropped 8 bases and J dropped 6; count of bases not matched to a gene: 13. This CDR3 spans 16 amino acids. Germline V CDR1 and CDR2: LGHDT, YNNKEL (reference sequence). CDR3 region: CASATEGLAASDTQYF. DNA of the CDR3: TGTGCCAGCGCTACGGAGGGACTAGCGGCATCGGATACGCAGTATTTT.

This clonotype was seen only a few times. The chain recombines TRBV20-1 with TRBJ2-3, with a tentative D call TRBD2 (6 bases). Per germline, CDR1 DFQATT and CDR2 SNEGSKA (reference sequence). This CDR3 is 12 amino acids long. The CDR3 reads CAGGIRTDTQYF. CDR3 DNA: TGCGCGGGCGGGATCCGCACAGATACGCAGTATTTT.

This clonotype came up a few times. The CDR3 DNA follows: TGCGCCAGCAGCCAAGTTATAAGCGGGAGCACAGATACGCAGTATTTT. This translates into CASSQVISGSTDTQYF. The gene calls are TRBV4-1 and TRBJ2-3; the D gene is possibly TRBD2 (6 bases). V dropped 1 base and J dropped 0 bases, with 11 bases sitting between them. The germline V gene encodes CDR1 MGHRA and CDR2 YSYEKL. This CDR3 is built from 16 residues.

The chain uses TRBV5-1 and TRBJ2-5; D might be TRBD2 (5 bases). This CDR3 contains 16 residues. CDR1 and CDR2 (germline): SGHRS, YFSETQ. With 0 bases removed from V and 5 bases from J, the gap between germline ends came to 17 bases. CDR3 sequence: CASSLETSLGWETQYF. The DNA for the CDR3 is TGCGCCAGCAGCTTGGAAACTAGTCTAGGTTGGGAGACCCAGTACTTC.

V gene TRBV6-1 combines with J gene TRBJ2-3, with TRBD2 identical over 11 bases. The V and J ends lost 6 bases and 4 bases, in that order; junction bases with no gene match: 6. This CDR3 region has 15 residues. The V gene's germline CDR1 is MNHNS and CDR2 SASEGT. CDR3 region: CASSSGTSGSDTQYF. CDR3 nucleotide sequence: TGTGCCAGCAGCTCCGGGACTAGCGGATCAGATACGCAGTATTTT.